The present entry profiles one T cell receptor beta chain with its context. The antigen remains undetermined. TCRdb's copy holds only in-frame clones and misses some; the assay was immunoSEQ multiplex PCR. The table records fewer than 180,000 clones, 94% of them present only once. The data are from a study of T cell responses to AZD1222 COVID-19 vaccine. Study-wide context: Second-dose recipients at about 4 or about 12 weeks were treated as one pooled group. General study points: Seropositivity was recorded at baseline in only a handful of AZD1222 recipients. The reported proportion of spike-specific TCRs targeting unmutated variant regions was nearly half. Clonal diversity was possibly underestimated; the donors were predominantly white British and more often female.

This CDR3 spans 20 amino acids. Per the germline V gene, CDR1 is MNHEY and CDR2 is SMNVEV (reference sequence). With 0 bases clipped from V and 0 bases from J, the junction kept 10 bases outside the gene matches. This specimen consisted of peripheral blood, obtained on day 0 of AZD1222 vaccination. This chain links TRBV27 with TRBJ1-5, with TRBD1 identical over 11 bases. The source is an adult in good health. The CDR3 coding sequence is TGTGCCAGCAGTTTATCCGGGGTTGGACAGGGGGCATCTAGCAATCAGCCCCAGCATTTT. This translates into CASSLSGVGQGASSNQPQHF.